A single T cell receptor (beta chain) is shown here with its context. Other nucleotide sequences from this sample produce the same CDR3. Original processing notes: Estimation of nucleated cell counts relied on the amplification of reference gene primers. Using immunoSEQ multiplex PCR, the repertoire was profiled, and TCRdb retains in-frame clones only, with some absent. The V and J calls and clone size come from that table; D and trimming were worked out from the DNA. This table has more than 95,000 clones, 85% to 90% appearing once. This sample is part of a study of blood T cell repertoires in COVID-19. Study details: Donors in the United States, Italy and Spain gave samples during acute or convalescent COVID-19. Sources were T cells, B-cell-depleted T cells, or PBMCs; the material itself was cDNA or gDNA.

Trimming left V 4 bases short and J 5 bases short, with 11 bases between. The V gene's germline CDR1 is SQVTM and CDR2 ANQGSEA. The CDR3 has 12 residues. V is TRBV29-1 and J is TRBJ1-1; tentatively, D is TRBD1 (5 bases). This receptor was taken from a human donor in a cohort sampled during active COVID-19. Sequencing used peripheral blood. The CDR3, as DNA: TGCAGCGTTGTGCAGGGTGGGACTGAAGCTTTCTTT. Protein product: CSVVQGGTEAFF.